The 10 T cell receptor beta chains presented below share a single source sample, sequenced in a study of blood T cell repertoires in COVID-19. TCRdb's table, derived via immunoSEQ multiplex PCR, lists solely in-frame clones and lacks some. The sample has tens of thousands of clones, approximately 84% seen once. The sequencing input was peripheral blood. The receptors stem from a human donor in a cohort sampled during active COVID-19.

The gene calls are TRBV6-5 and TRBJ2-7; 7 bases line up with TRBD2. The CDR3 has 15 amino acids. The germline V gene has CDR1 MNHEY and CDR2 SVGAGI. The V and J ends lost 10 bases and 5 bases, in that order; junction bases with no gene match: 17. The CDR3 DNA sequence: TGTGCCACCCATGGGCGGGAGAGAGGGCCCCACGAGCAGTACTTC. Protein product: CATHGRERGPHEQYF.

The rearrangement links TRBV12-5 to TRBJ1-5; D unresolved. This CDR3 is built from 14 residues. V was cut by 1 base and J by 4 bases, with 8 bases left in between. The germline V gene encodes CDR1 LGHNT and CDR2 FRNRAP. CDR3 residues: CASGLGLQNQPQHF. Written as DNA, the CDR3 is TGTGCTAGTGGTTTGGGACTGCAAAATCAGCCCCAGCATTTT.

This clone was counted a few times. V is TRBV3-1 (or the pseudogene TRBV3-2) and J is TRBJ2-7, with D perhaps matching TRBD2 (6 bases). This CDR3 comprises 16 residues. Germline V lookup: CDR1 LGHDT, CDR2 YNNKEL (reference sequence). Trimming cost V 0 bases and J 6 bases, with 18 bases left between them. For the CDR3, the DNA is TGTGCCAGCAGCCAAGATCCCCGACTAGTTCAAATCGAGCAGTACTTC. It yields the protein CASSQDPRLVQIEQYF.

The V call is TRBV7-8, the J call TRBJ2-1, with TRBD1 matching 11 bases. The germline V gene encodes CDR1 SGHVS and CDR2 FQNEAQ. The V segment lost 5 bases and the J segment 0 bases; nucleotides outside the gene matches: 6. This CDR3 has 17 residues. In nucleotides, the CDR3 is TGTGCCAGCAGCGAATCGGGACAGGGGGACTCCTACAATGAGCAGTTCTTC. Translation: CASSESGQGDSYNEQFF.

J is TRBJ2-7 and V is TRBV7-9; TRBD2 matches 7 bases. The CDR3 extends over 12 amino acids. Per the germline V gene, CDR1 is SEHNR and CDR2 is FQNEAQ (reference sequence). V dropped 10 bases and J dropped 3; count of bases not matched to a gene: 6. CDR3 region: CATERDGYEQYF. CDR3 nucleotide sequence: TGTGCCACCGAGCGGGACGGCTACGAGCAGTACTTC.

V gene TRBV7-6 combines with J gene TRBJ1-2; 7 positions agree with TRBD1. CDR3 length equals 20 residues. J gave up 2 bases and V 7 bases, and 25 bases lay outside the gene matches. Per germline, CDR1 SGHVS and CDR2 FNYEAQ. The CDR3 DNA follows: TGTGCCAGCATCTGCGACAGGGAACGTTTGGGAACCCTCCCAAACTATGGCTACACCTTC. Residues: CASICDRERLGTLPNYGYTF.

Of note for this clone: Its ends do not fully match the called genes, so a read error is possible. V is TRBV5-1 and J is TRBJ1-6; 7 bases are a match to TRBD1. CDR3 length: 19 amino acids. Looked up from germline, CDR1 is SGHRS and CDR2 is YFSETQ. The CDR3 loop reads CASSPKQGINPAYNSPLHF. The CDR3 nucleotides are TGCGCCAGCAGCCCAAAACAGGGGATCAATCCGGCCTACAATTCACCCCTCCACTTT. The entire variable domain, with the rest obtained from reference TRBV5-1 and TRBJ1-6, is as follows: KAGVTQTPRYLIKTRGQQVTLSCSPISGHRSVSWYQQTPGQGLQFLFEYFSETQRNKGNFPGRFSGRQFSNSRSEMNVSTLELGDSALYLCASSPKQGINPAYNSPLHFGNGTRLTVT.

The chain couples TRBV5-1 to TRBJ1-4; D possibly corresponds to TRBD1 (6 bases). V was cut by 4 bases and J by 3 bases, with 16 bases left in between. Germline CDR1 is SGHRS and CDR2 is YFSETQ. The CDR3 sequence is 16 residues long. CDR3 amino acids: CASSPAPGQPNEKLFF. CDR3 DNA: TGCGCCAGCAGCCCTGCCCCGGGACAACCTAATGAAAAACTGTTTTTT. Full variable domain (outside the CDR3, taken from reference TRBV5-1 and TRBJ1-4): KAGVTQTPRYLIKTRGQQVTLSCSPISGHRSVSWYQQTPGQGLQFLFEYFSETQRNKGNFPGRFSGRQFSNSRSEMNVSTLELGDSALYLCASSPAPGQPNEKLFFGSGTQLSVL.

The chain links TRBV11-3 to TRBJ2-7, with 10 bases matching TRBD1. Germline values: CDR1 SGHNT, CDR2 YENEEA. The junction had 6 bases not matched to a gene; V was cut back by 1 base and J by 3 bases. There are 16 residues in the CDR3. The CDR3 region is CASSLVDRGQSYEQYF. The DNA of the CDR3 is TGTGCCAGCAGCTTAGTTGACAGGGGGCAAAGCTACGAGCAGTACTTC.

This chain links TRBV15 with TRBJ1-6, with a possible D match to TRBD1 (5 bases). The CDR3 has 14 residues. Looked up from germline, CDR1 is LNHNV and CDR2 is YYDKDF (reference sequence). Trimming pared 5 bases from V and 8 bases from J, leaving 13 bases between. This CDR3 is CATSPQAADSPLHF. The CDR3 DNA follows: TGTGCCACCAGCCCACAGGCCGCGGATTCACCCCTCCACTTT.